The entry that follows covers one T cell receptor (beta chain) sequence. The antigen is unknown. J lost 6 bases, V lost 3 bases, and 2 bases had no gene match. Germline V gives CDR1 KGHSH, CDR2 LQKENI. This CDR3 region has 13 residues. The data stem from a study of early T cells in non-severe SARS-CoV-2 infection. Study in general: It was bulk RNA from unsorted whole blood that was sequenced, and the chains were unpaired.

Study findings and constraints: VDJdb matching, biased toward anti-spike CD8 responses, missed private and CD4 specificities.

Tagging with unique molecular identifiers was applied to individual cDNA molecules. TCRdb fed the 5' RACE reads into MiXCR, producing one record per CDR3 protein. The sample contains approximately 89,000 distinct CDR3 sequences, over 11% of which appear only once. The sequenced sample was whole blood. The clonotype comes from an adult who was a healthcare worker with PCR-confirmed SARS-CoV-2 infection or an uninfected control (not recorded which). This rearrangement joins TRBV18 to TRBJ2-1, with 7 nucleotides matching TRBD1. The CDR3 DNA follows: TGTGCCAGCTCACCGGGACAGTTCAATGAGCAGTTCTTC. This gives the protein CASSPGQFNEQFF.